Listed below are T cell receptor beta chains from one sample, sequenced in a study of cytomegalovirus exposure and HLA in healthy donors. Produced via immunoSEQ multiplex PCR; TCRdb's table is partial and in-frame only. The sample includes 140,000 to 150,000 clones, more than 9.5% of them seen just once. Sequences were obtained from PBMCs. The receptor source for this set is a man in his fifties or sixties in good health and CMV-seronegative. Each CDR3 is given with its conserved first and last residue. The D gene is left open where the match is weak. Part of the rows lack a size; the others show once, few, many or a class for expanded clones.

CDR3 protein: CASSLRYQGAAGQPQHF
CDR3 DNA: TGCGCCAGCAGTCTGCGCTACCAGGGGGCCGCGGGACAGCCCCAGCATTTT
J gene: TRBJ1-5
V gene: TRBV23-1
D gene: TRBD1
clone size: NA

CDR3 protein: CASSIDRKTPDF
CDR3 DNA: TGTGCCAGCAGCATTGACAGGAAAACTCCAGACTTT
J gene: TRBJ1-1
V gene: TRBV5-4
D gene: NA
clone size: few

CDR3 protein: CATSRDGEGGWEAFF
CDR3 DNA: TGTGCCACCAGCAGAGATGGGGAAGGCGGGTGGGAAGCTTTCTTT
J gene: TRBJ1-1
V gene: TRBV15
D gene: NA
clone size: few

CDR3 protein: CATSTDRGSYNEQFF
CDR3 DNA: TGTGCCACCAGCACAGACAGGGGATCCTACAATGAGCAGTTCTTC
J gene: TRBJ2-1
V gene: TRBV15
D gene: TRBD1
clone size: NA

CDR3 protein: CASSYSRGNGNTEAFF
CDR3 DNA: TGTGCCAGTAGTTACTCCAGGGGGAATGGTAACACTGAAGCTTTCTTT
J gene: TRBJ1-1
V gene: TRBV19
D gene: TRBD1
clone size: NA

CDR3 protein: CASSLLASGNEQFF
CDR3 DNA: TGTGCCAGCAGCTTATTGGCTAGCGGAAATGAGCAGTTCTTC
J gene: TRBJ2-1
V gene: TRBV7-3
D gene: TRBD2
clone size: few

CDR3 protein: CASSADRVNGGYTF
CDR3 DNA: TGTGCCAGCAGCGCGGACAGGGTCAATGGCGGCTACACCTTC
J gene: TRBJ1-2
V gene: TRBV6-1
D gene: TRBD1
clone size: NA

CDR3 protein: CASRVGLADYNEQFF
CDR3 DNA: TGTGCCAGCAGGGTTGGACTAGCGGACTACAATGAGCAGTTCTTC
J gene: TRBJ2-1
V gene: TRBV28
D gene: TRBD2
clone size: NA

CDR3 protein: CANSRGASNQPQHF
CDR3 DNA: TGTGCCAACAGCCGGGGGGCAAGCAATCAGCCCCAGCATTTT
J gene: TRBJ1-5
V gene: TRBV28
D gene: NA
clone size: few

CDR3 protein: CSVEIRAADTQYF
CDR3 DNA: TGCAGCGTTGAAATCAGGGCTGCAGATACGCAGTATTTT
J gene: TRBJ2-3
V gene: TRBV29-1
D gene: NA
clone size: few

CDR3 protein: CASSLGQGSQPQHF
CDR3 DNA: TGCGCCAGCAGCTTGGGACAGGGGAGTCAGCCCCAGCATTTT
J gene: TRBJ1-5
V gene: TRBV5-1
D gene: TRBD1
clone size: NA

CDR3 protein: CASSLMRAGTEAFF
CDR3 DNA: TGTGCCAGCAGTTTAATGCGCGCTGGCACTGAAGCTTTCTTT
J gene: TRBJ1-1
V gene: TRBV28
D gene: NA
clone size: few

CDR3 protein: CASSLGQGMLEQYF
CDR3 DNA: TGTGCCAGCAGCTTGGGACAGGGGATGTTGGAGCAGTACTTC
J gene: TRBJ2-7
V gene: TRBV7-9
D gene: TRBD1
clone size: NA

CDR3 protein: CASSVAGSNTEAFF
CDR3 DNA: TGTGCCAGCAGCGTAGCCGGTTCGAACACTGAAGCTTTCTTT
J gene: TRBJ1-1
V gene: TRBV9
D gene: NA
clone size: few

CDR3 protein: CASSSTGFNQPQHF
CDR3 DNA: TGTGCCAGCAGCTCCACCGGGTTTAATCAGCCCCAGCATTTT
J gene: TRBJ1-5
V gene: TRBV7-2
D gene: NA
clone size: NA

CDR3 protein: CASSWEGFGYTF
CDR3 DNA: TGTGCCAGCAGTTGGGAGGGGTTTGGCTACACCTTC
J gene: TRBJ1-2
V gene: TRBV25-1
D gene: NA
clone size: few

CDR3 protein: CAWSVRLNNEQFF
CDR3 DNA: TGTGCCTGGAGTGTACGACTGAACAATGAGCAGTTCTTC
J gene: TRBJ2-1
V gene: TRBV30
D gene: NA
clone size: few

CDR3 protein: CASNSGQTKNIQYF
CDR3 DNA: TGTGCCAGTAACTCCGGACAAACCAAAAACATTCAGTACTTC
J gene: TRBJ2-4
V gene: TRBV19
D gene: NA
clone size: few

CDR3 protein: CASSPVQNTEAFF
CDR3 DNA: TGTGCCAGCTCACCAGTTCAGAACACTGAAGCTTTCTTT
J gene: TRBJ1-1
V gene: TRBV18
D gene: NA
clone size: NA

CDR3 protein: CASSGAGGRDSEQFF
CDR3 DNA: TGTGCCAGCAGTGGCGCGGGGGGGCGGGATAGTGAGCAGTTCTTC
J gene: TRBJ2-1
V gene: TRBV2
D gene: TRBD2
clone size: NA

CDR3 protein: CASSDSRVTDTQYF
CDR3 DNA: TGTGCCAGCAGTGACTCGCGGGTCACAGATACGCAGTATTTT
J gene: TRBJ2-3
V gene: TRBV6-4
D gene: NA
clone size: NA

CDR3 protein: CASSLATDSTNYGYTF
CDR3 DNA: TGTGCCAGCAGCTTAGCGACCGACAGTACTAACTATGGCTACACCTTC
J gene: TRBJ1-2
V gene: TRBV7-2
D gene: NA
clone size: NA

CDR3 protein: CASSLRTAGEGEQFF
CDR3 DNA: TGTGCCAGCAGCTTGCGAACGGCAGGGGAAGGTGAGCAGTTCTTC
J gene: TRBJ2-1
V gene: TRBV9
D gene: NA
clone size: NA

CDR3 protein: CASSLGGTGYQPQHF
CDR3 DNA: TGTGCCAGCAGCTTGGGGGGGACAGGGTATCAGCCCCAGCATTTT
J gene: TRBJ1-5
V gene: TRBV5-6
D gene: TRBD1
clone size: NA

CDR3 protein: CASSETRDTEAFF
CDR3 DNA: TGTGCCAGCAGTGAAACCAGGGACACTGAAGCTTTCTTT
J gene: TRBJ1-1
V gene: TRBV6-1
D gene: NA
clone size: NA